The 7 T cell receptor beta chains below come from one sample, sequenced in a study of blood T cells in healthy people across ages. The authors ran a second PCR of 7 to 11 cycles using a sample-barcoded 5' primer and a J-beta primer mix. A single record per CDR3 protein comes from TCRdb applying MiXCR to the 5' RACE reads. The repertoire includes about 1.1 million distinct CDR3 sequences, 35% to 40% of them detected once, and under 15% sits in the top ten. The specimen sequenced was blood. Receptors were obtained from a man between 18 and 35 years old in good health.

DNA of the CDR3: TGTGCCAGCAGCCCTACAGGGAATGCACGTCCCGCAGAGACCCAGTACTTC. It is translated as CASSPTGNARPAETQYF. V gene TRBV5-6 combines with J gene TRBJ2-5; perhaps TRBD1 as D (6 bases). V gave up 4 bases and J gave up 4 bases, with 23 bases separating them. The CDR3 runs 17 residues. Germline assignment: CDR1 SGHDT and CDR2 YYEEEE.

This clonotype showed up just a few times. The chain has TRBV7-2 and TRBJ2-4, with D uncertain. CDR1 is SGHTA and CDR2 is FQGNSA in the germline V gene. V was clipped by 1 base and J by 0 bases, with 7 bases between them. CDR3 size: 15 residues. The CDR3 loop reads CASSLDSRAKNIQYF. The CDR3 DNA sequence: TGTGCCAGCAGCTTAGATAGCCGAGCCAAAAACATTCAGTACTTC.

The chain is built from TRBV12-3 or TRBV12-4 and TRBJ1-4; maybe TRBD1 (5 bases). Trimming pared 4 bases from V and 8 bases from J, leaving 8 bases between. The CDR3 runs 12 residues. CDR3 DNA sequence: TGTGCCAGCAGTTCAGGGTTAGAAAAACTGTTTTTT. This translates into CASSSGLEKLFF.

Here the CDR3 DNA reads TGTGCCAGCAGTTGGGGGACAGCGACCAGGAATGAGCAGTTCTTC. It codes for CASSWGTATRNEQFF. The chain links TRBV12-3 or TRBV12-4 to TRBJ2-1; TRBD1 aligns across 7 bases. Germline trimming cut 4 bases from V and 7 bases from J; bases unmatched to any gene: 10. The CDR3 has 15 amino acids.

The chain links TRBV4-3 to TRBJ2-3; TRBD2 agrees at 9 bases. The V and J ends lost 1 base and 6 bases, in that order; junction bases with no gene match: 8. This CDR3 comprises 16 residues. Germline V gives CDR1 LGHNA, CDR2 YSLEER. The CDR3 region is CASSQGRGGPFDTQYF. The CDR3 nucleotides are TGCGCCAGCAGCCAAGGGCGGGGGGGGCCATTTGATACGCAGTATTTT.

The chain carries TRBV20-1 and TRBJ1-6; D might be TRBD1 (6 bases). The CDR3 loop spans 15 amino acids. V was clipped by 4 bases and J by 6 bases, with 16 bases between them. Germline V gene lookup returns CDR1 DFQATT and CDR2 SNEGSKA (reference sequence). The CDR3 DNA sequence: TGCAGTGCTAAGGGGGGGCGGTCGGGTAATTCACCCCTCCACTTT. Translation gives CSAKGGRSGNSPLHF.

There are a few counts of this clonotype. The chain carries TRBV12-3 or TRBV12-4 and TRBJ1-4; possibly TRBD1 for D (6 bases). The CDR3 runs to 16 residues. Trimming shortened V by 5 bases and J by 8 bases, and 21 bases separated the two germline ends. CDR3 DNA: TGTGCCAGCAGTCGCGTGCTGGGGGGCGATTCGGAAAAACTGTTTTTT. Translating gives CASSRVLGGDSEKLFF.